The 9 T cell receptor beta chains below all came from one sample that was sequenced in a study of cytotoxic CD8 clonotypes in ibrutinib-treated CLL. This table comes from immunoSEQ multiplex PCR, and its TCRdb copy is limited to in-frame clones, with some not included. The table records 110,000 to 150,000 clones, roughly 76% of them present only once. The sample in question was PBMCs, obtained after 24 months of ibrutinib treatment. The source is a human donor with chronic lymphocytic leukemia.

The V and J genes are TRBV5-1 and TRBJ1-6; 7 bases are shared with TRBD1. The CDR3 loop spans 13 amino acids. Germline V gene data show CDR1 as SGHRS and CDR2 as YFSETQ. Trimming removed 5 bases from V and 7 bases from J; junction bases left unmatched: 3. In DNA, the CDR3 is TGCGCCAGCAGGGGGACAGAAAATTCACCCCTCCACTTT. It codes for CASRGTENSPLHF. Supplemented by reference TRBV5-1 and TRBJ1-6, the full variable domain reads KAGVTQTPRYLIKTRGQQVTLSCSPISGHRSVSWYQQTPGQGLQFLFEYFSETQRNKGNFPGRFSGRQFSNSRSEMNVSTLELGDSALYLCASRGTENSPLHFGNGTRLTVT.

The rearrangement uses TRBV6-4 and TRBJ1-6, with D possibly being TRBD1 (6 bases). Germline-derived CDR1 and CDR2 are MRHNA and SNTAGT. V was cut by 4 bases and J by 7 bases, with 11 bases left in between. The CDR3 has 14 residues. The CDR3 DNA sequence: TGTGCCAGCAGTGCCGCAGGGGACAATTCACCCCTCCACTTT. Protein product: CASSAAGDNSPLHF.

This rearrangement joins TRBV19 to TRBJ2-1; no reliable D call. From germline, CDR1 is LNHDA and CDR2 SQIVND (reference sequence). The CDR3 runs 16 residues. V was trimmed by 5 bases and J by 5 bases, leaving 19 bases between them. In DNA, the CDR3 is TGTGCCAGTAGTCCCGCTCGGCCTCCCACGGACAATGAGCAGTTCTTC. Its protein product is CASSPARPPTDNEQFF.

The chain uses TRBV30 and TRBJ1-1, with TRBD1 identical over 11 bases. This CDR3 region has 16 residues. Germline loops: CDR1 GTSNPN, CDR2 SVGIG (reference sequence). Germline trimming cut 0 bases from V and 5 bases from J; bases unmatched to any gene: 8. Written as DNA, the CDR3 is TGTGCCTGGAGTGTAGTGGGGACAGGGGGAAGGACTGAAGCTTTCTTT. Its protein product is CAWSVVGTGGRTEAFF.

This clone was observed a few times. The chain employs TRBV7-3 and TRBJ1-1, with D tentatively TRBD1 (5 bases). Trimming shortened V by 7 bases and J by 4 bases, and 16 bases separated the two germline ends. Germline V gene data show CDR1 as SGHTA and CDR2 as FQGTGA. The CDR3 contains 14 residues. For the CDR3, the DNA is TGTGCCAGCACCCAGGGCCGTTCGCCCACTGAAGCTTTCTTT. It codes for CASTQGRSPTEAFF.

The V and J genes are TRBV6-5 and TRBJ2-7; tentative D call: TRBD2 (6 bases). Looked up from germline, CDR1 is MNHEY and CDR2 is SVGAGI. V lost 5 bases, J lost 2 bases, and 13 bases lay in between. This CDR3 region has 14 residues. The CDR3 sequence is CASSRQGLTYEQYF. In DNA form, the CDR3 reads TGTGCCAGCAGTCGCCAGGGACTCACCTACGAGCAGTACTTC.

The CDR3 bases are TGTGCCAGCCGCCTCCAACTCCACACCGGGGAGCTGTTTTTT. It translates to CASRLQLHTGELFF. The chain combines TRBV28 with TRBJ2-2; D is unresolved. The germline V gene has CDR1 MDHEN and CDR2 SYDVKM. The ends were cut back, 8 bases at V and 3 bases at J, with 13 bases in the middle. This CDR3 comprises 14 residues.

This clone turned up a few times. The J gene is TRBJ1-6, the V gene TRBV6-5; TRBD1 matches 9 bases. Germline CDR1 and CDR2: MNHEY and SVGAGI. V lost 6 bases, J lost 10 bases, and 7 bases stayed unmatched. This CDR3 comprises 14 residues. CDR3 region: CASSRGQGNSPLHF. In DNA form, the CDR3 reads TGTGCCAGCAGCCGGGGACAGGGCAACTCACCCCTCCACTTT.

This clone occurred a few times. The chain couples TRBV7-2 to TRBJ2-1; 7 positions match TRBD1. From germline, CDR1 is SGHTA and CDR2 FQGNSA. V was clipped by 6 bases and J by 7 bases; unmatched bases: 9. This CDR3 spans 14 amino acids. In DNA, the CDR3 is TGTGCCAGCAGTCGACAGGGCCATGGGAATGAGCAGTTCTTC. Translation gives CASSRQGHGNEQFF.